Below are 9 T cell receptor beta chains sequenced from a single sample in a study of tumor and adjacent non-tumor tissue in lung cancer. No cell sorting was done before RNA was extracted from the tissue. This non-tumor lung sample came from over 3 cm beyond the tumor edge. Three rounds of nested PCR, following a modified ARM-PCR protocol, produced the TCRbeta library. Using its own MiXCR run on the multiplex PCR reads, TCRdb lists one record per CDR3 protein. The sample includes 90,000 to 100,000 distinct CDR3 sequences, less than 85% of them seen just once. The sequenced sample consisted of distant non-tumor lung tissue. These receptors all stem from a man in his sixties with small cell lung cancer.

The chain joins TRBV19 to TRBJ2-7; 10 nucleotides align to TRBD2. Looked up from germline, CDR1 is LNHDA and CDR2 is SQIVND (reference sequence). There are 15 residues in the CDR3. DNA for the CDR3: TGTGCAAGTAGTGAAGCGGGAGGGCCAGGTTACGAGCAGAACGTC. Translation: CASSEAGGPGYEQNV.

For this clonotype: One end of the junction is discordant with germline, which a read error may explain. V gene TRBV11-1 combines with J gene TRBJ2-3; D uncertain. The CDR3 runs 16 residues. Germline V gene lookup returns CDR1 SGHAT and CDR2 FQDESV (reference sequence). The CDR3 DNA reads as TGTGCCACCAGCTTAGGCGTGGGATTTAACACAGATACGCAGTATTTT. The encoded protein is CATSLGVGFNTDTQYF.

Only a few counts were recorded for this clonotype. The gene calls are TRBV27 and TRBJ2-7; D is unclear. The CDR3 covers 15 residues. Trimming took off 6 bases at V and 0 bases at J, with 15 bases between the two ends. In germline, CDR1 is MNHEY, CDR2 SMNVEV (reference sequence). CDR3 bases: TGTGCCAGCAGCGTCGGCCCATCGGGCTCCTACGAGCAGTACTTC. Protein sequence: CASSVGPSGSYEQYF.

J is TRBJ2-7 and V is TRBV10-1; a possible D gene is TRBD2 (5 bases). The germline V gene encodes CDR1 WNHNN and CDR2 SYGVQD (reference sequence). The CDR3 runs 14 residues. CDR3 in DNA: TGCACCAGCAGTGAGGGAAGGAGCCCTAACGAGCAGTACGTC. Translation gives CTSSEGRSPNEQYV.

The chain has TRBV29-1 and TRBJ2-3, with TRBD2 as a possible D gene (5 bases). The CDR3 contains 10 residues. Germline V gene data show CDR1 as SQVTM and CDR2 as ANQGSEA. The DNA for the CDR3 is TGCAACTTGAGGAGGGATACGCAGTATTTT. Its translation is CNLRRDTQYF.

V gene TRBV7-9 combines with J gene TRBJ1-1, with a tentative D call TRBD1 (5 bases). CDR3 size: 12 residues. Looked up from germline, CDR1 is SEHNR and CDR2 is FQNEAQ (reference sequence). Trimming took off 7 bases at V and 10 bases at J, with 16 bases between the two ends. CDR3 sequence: CASNSTWGRAFF. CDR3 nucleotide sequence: TGTGCCAGCAACTCAACGTGGGGGAGAGCTTTCTTT.

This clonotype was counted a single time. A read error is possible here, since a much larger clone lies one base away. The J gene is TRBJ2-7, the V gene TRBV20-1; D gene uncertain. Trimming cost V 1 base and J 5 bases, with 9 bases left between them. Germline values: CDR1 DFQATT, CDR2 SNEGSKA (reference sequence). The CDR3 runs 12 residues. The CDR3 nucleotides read TGCAGTGCTAGAGCCCCCGGCCACGAGCAGTACGTC. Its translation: CSARAPGHEQYV.

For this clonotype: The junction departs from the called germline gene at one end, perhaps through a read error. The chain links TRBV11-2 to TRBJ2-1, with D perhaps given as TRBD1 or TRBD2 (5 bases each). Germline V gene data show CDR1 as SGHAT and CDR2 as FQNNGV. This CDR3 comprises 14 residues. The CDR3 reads CASSLEAGLLEQFF. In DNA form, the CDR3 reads TGTGCCAGTAGCTTGGAGGCAGGGTTGCTTGAGCAGTTCTTC.

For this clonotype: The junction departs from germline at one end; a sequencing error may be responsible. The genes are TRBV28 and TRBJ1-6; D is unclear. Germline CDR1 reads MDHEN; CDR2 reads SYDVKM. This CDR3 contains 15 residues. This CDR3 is CASSSGGPYNSPLHF. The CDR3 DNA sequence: TGTGCCAGCAGTTCGGGAGGCCCCTACAATTCACCCCTCCACTTT. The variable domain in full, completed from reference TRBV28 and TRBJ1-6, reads DVKVTQSSRYLVKRTGEKVFLECVQDMDHENMFWYRQDPGLGLRLIYFSYDVKMKEKGDIPEGYSVSREKKERFSLILESASTNQTSMYLCASSSGGPYNSPLHFGNGTRLTVT.